This T cell receptor beta chain appears in the sequencing data of a study of T cells in Graves' hyperthyroidism and ophthalmopathy. Whole-study findings and limits: The model anticipated ophthalmopathy a median 6.5 months pre-onset.

This clonotype was counted at least ten times. The antigen is undetermined. Between the trimmed V and J ends, which lost 3 bases and 5 bases, there was a span of 13 bases. Per the germline V gene, CDR1 is SGHRS and CDR2 is YFSETQ. The CDR3 loop spans 14 amino acids. Diagnoses were established using clinical symptoms, serum thyroxine and TRAb, thyroid ultrasound and orbital computed tomography. Blood dates from first hyperthyroidism diagnosis, before any ophthalmopathy symptoms. The authors took PBMCs from 8.5 to 10 ml fresh peripheral blood. The TCR beta CDR3 regions underwent amplification using RNA transcripts as the source. RT-PCR in the first round (using the HTBI primer set) targeted the TCR CDR3. TCRdb analysed the multiplex PCR reads with MiXCR anew, one entry per CDR3 protein. The sample has 550,000 to 650,000 distinct CDR3 sequences, about 15% seen once.

The receptor was isolated from a woman in her twenties or thirties with Graves' hyperthyroidism that later progressed to Graves' ophthalmopathy. This rearrangement joins TRBV5-1 to TRBJ2-3; D is possibly TRBD2 (5 bases). Sample: blood. Written as DNA, the CDR3 is TGCGCCAGCAGCTACTACAACGGGGAAGATACGCAGTATTTT. Its protein is CASSYYNGEDTQYF.